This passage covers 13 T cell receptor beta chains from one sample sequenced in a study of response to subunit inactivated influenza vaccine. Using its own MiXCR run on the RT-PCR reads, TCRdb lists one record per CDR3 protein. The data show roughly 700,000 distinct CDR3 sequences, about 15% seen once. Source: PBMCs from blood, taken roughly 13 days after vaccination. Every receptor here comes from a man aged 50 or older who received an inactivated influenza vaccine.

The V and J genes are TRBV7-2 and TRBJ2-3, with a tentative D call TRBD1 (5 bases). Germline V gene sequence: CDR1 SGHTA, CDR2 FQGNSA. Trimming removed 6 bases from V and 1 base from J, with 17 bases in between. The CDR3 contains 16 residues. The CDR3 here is CASSFSGAYRTDTQYF. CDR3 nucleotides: TGTGCCAGCAGTTTTAGTGGGGCGTACCGCACAGATACGCAGTATTTT.

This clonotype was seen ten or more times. CDR3 sequence reads: CASSSLAGVADTQYF. The CDR3 nucleotides are TGTGCCAGCAGTTCTCTAGCGGGAGTCGCAGATACGCAGTATTTT. The chain joins TRBV2 to TRBJ2-3, with 10 bases that match TRBD2. Trimming removed 5 bases from V and 4 bases from J; junction bases left unmatched: 6. Germline V CDR1 and CDR2: SNHLY, FYNNEI. This CDR3 is built from 15 residues.

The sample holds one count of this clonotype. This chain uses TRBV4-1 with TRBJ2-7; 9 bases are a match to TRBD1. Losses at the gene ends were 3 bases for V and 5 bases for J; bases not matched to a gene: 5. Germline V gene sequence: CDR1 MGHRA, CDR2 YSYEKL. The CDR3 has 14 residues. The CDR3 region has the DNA TGCGCCAGCAGCCAGAGGACAGGGGCTAACGAGCAGTACTTC. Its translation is CASSQRTGANEQYF.

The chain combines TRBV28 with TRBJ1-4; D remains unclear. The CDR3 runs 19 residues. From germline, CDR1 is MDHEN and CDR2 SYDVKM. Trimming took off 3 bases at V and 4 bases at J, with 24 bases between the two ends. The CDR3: CASSFPTGLLADVNEKLFF. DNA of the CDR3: TGTGCCAGCAGTTTCCCCACCGGCCTGTTGGCAGACGTTAATGAAAAACTGTTTTTT.

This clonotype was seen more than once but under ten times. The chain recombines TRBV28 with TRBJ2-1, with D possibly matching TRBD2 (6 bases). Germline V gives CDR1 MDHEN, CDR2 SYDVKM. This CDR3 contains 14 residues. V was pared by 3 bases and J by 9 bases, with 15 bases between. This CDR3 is CASSFRGAHVEQFF. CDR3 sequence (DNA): TGTGCCAGCAGTTTTCGCGGGGCCCACGTTGAGCAGTTCTTC.

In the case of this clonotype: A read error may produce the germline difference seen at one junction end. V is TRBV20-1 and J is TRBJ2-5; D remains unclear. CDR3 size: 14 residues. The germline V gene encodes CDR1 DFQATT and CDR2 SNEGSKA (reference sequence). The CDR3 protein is CSVQNKVNQETQYF. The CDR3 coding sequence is TGCAGTGTACAAAATAAAGTGAACCAAGAGACTCAGTACTTC.

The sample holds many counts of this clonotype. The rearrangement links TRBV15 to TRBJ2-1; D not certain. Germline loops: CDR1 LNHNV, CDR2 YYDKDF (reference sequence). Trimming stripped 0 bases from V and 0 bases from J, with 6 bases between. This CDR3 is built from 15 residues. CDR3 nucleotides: TGTGCCACCAGCAGAGACAGGAGCTCCTACAATGAGCAGTTCTTC. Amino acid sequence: CATSRDRSSYNEQFF.

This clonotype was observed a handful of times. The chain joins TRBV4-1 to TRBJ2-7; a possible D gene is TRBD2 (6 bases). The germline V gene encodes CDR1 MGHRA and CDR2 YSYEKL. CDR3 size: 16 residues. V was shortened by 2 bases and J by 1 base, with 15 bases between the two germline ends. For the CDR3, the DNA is TGCGCCAGCAGCCAAAAATGGTCGGGGGTATCCTACGAGCAGTACTTC. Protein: CASSQKWSGVSYEQYF.

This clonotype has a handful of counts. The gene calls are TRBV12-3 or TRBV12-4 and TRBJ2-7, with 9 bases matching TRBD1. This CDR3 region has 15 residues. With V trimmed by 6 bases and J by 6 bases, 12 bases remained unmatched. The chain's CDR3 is CASRRSTGTGIEQYF. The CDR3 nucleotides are TGTGCCAGCAGACGGAGCACGGGGACAGGGATCGAGCAGTACTTC.

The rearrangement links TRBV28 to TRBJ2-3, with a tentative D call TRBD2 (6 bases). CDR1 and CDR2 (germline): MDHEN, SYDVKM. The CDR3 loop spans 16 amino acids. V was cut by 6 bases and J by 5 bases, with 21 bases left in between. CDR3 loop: CASSGSRRGARDTQYF. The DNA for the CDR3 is TGTGCCAGCAGCGGGTCTAGGCGGGGAGCGAGAGATACGCAGTATTTT.

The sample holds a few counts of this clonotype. DNA for the CDR3: TGCAGTGCTAGAGATTGGGGGGGCTCCTACGAGCAGTACTTC. It yields the protein CSARDWGGSYEQYF. The genes are TRBV20-1 and TRBJ2-7; TRBD2 matches 7 bases. Trimming took 0 bases from V and 0 from J; bases not matched to a gene: 2. CDR3 length: 14 amino acids. Looked up from germline, CDR1 is DFQATT and CDR2 is SNEGSKA (reference sequence).

In DNA form, the CDR3 reads TGTGCCAGCAGCGTAGGGGTCCAAGGCGGGGAGCTGTTTTTT. It codes for CASSVGVQGGELFF. The J gene is TRBJ2-2, the V gene TRBV9; no reliable D call. The germline V gene encodes CDR1 SGDLS and CDR2 YYNGEE. CDR3 length equals 14 residues. Trimming cost V 0 bases and J 7 bases, with 10 bases left between them.

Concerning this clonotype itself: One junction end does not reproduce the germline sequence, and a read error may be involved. CDR3 nucleotides: TGTGCCAGCAACCTGGGGGACAGGGTTTGGAATGATCAGTTCTTC. Encoded protein: CASNLGDRVWNDQFF. The rearrangement joins TRBV12-3 or TRBV12-4 to TRBJ2-1, with 9 bases identical to TRBD1. The CDR3 consists of 15 residues.